This is a list of T cell receptor beta chains from one sample in a study of beta chain features in type 1 diabetes. This table comes from immunoSEQ multiplex PCR, and its TCRdb copy is limited to in-frame clones, with some not included. The sample has hundreds of thousands of clones; around an eighth are singletons. The sequenced sample was naive CD4+ T cells from blood. Every receptor here comes from a man between 18 and 35 years old with type 1 diabetes. The CDR3 runs from the conserved cysteine through the conserved F or W. Each record gives: V gene, D gene, clone size, J gene, CDR3 protein, CDR3 DNA. D genes are given only for firm matches. Not all rows give a size; the values are once, few, many and, for expanded clones, a class.

>TRBV7-9|TRBD2|few|TRBJ2-7
CASSLGGRYEQYF
TGTGCCAGCAGCTTGGGAGGGAGGTACGAGCAGTACTTC
>TRBV9|TRBD2|-|TRBJ2-2
CASSVVVSGLAGGTNTGELFF
TGTGCCAGCAGCGTAGTTGTATCAGGACTAGCGGGAGGAACAAACACCGGGGAGCTGTTTTTT
>TRBV30|-|few|TRBJ2-5
CAWTRGTQETQYF
TGTGCCTGGACCCGGGGTACACAAGAGACCCAGTACTTC
>TRBV27|-|few|TRBJ1-1
CASWTESNTEAFF
TGTGCCAGTTGGACAGAATCGAACACTGAAGCTTTCTTT
>TRBV5-1|TRBD1|-|TRBJ2-1
CASSLAGSGQNNEQFF
TGCGCCAGCAGCTTGGCCGGGTCGGGACAGAACAATGAGCAGTTCTTC
>TRBV6-5|-|few|TRBJ2-1
CASTRSPGVPNEQFF
TGTGCCAGCACCCGTTCCCCGGGAGTGCCTAATGAGCAGTTCTTC
>TRBV5-1|-|few|TRBJ2-2
CASSFWAGGELFF
TGCGCCAGCAGCTTCTGGGCTGGCGGGGAGCTGTTTTTT
>TRBV30|TRBD2|-|TRBJ2-1
CAWSVTSGYNEQFF
TGTGCCTGGAGTGTAACTAGCGGATACAATGAGCAGTTCTTC
>TRBV27|-|-|TRBJ2-2
CASSSGDANTGELFF
TGTGCCAGCAGTTCCGGGGACGCGAACACCGGGGAGCTGTTTTTT
>TRBV7-2|-|-|TRBJ2-7
CASSQAARSSYEQYF
TGTGCCAGCAGCCAGGCGGCAAGGAGCTCCTACGAGCAGTACTTC
>TRBV6-5|-|-|TRBJ1-2
CASSYSRRANYGYTF
TGTGCCAGCAGTTACTCGAGGAGAGCTAACTATGGCTACACCTTC
>TRBV18|-|-|TRBJ1-1
CASSPQGVNTEAFF
TGTGCCAGCTCACCACAGGGGGTGAACACTGAAGCTTTCTTT
>TRBV7-2|TRBD2|-|TRBJ2-7
CASSGRTSGSWEQYF
TGTGCCAGCAGCGGACGGACTAGCGGGAGCTGGGAGCAGTACTTC
>TRBV28|TRBD2|few|TRBJ2-7
CASSLTSGRRYEQYF
TGTGCCAGCAGTTTAACCAGCGGGAGGAGATACGAGCAGTACTTC
>TRBV5-1|TRBD2|-|TRBJ2-3
CASSLEGLAGVDTQYF
TGCGCCAGCAGCTTGGAGGGACTAGCGGGAGTGGATACGCAGTATTTT
>TRBV11-2|TRBD2|-|TRBJ2-6
CATTSLGGNGANVLTF
TGTGCCACCACCTCATTGGGGGGGAATGGGGCCAACGTCCTGACTTTC
>TRBV30|-|-|TRBJ1-3
CAWSSRNTIYF
TGTGCCTGGAGTTCCCGAAACACCATATATTTT
>TRBV5-1|-|few|TRBJ2-6
CASSLPLSGANVLTF
TGCGCCAGCAGCTTACCCTTGAGTGGGGCCAACGTCCTGACTTTC